One sample yielded the 4 T cell receptor beta chains listed below, sequenced in a study of blood T cell repertoires in COVID-19. Assay used: immunoSEQ multiplex PCR; TCRdb lists only in-frame clones, some missing. Found here are more than 200,000 clones, 75% to 95% of them singletons; the top ten hold approximately 1.9%. Sequences were obtained from PBMCs or T cells enriched from blood (not recorded which). Source of these receptors: a woman under 30 who had recovered from COVID-19.

The chain has TRBV14 and TRBJ2-7; unclear D gene. V was clipped by 5 bases and J by 5 bases, with 13 bases between them. The CDR3 has 13 residues. From germline, CDR1 is SGHDN and CDR2 FVKESK. The CDR3 sequence: CASSFSLWNEQYF. The CDR3 DNA sequence: TGTGCCAGCAGCTTTTCACTATGGAACGAGCAGTACTTC.

This chain joins TRBV20-1 and TRBJ1-1, with TRBD1 identical over 7 bases. J gave up 8 bases and V 5 bases, and 5 bases lay outside the gene matches. Germline CDR1 and CDR2: DFQATT and SNEGSKA (reference sequence). The CDR3 contains 11 residues. This chain's CDR3 is CSALGTVEAFF. As DNA, the CDR3 is TGCAGTGCTCTCGGGACAGTCGAAGCTTTCTTT.

This rearrangement joins TRBV7-9 to TRBJ1-2; tentatively, D is TRBD1 (6 bases). The CDR3 runs to 16 residues. V was trimmed by 1 base and J by 3 bases, leaving 15 bases between them. CDR1 is SEHNR, CDR2 FQNEAQ, per germline (reference sequence). The CDR3 DNA reads as TGTGCCAGCAGCTTAGAGTCAGGACAGTCTTACTATGGCTACACCTTC. It specifies CASSLESGQSYYGYTF.

J is TRBJ2-2 and V is TRBV28; TRBD2 might be the D (5 bases). The CDR3 runs to 15 residues. Germline CDR1 MDHEN, CDR2 SYDVKM. V was cut by 7 bases and J by 3 bases, with 15 bases left in between. CDR3 in DNA: TGTGCCAGCACTTTCGGGGTTTTAGACACCGGGGAGCTGTTTTTT. It is translated as CASTFGVLDTGELFF.